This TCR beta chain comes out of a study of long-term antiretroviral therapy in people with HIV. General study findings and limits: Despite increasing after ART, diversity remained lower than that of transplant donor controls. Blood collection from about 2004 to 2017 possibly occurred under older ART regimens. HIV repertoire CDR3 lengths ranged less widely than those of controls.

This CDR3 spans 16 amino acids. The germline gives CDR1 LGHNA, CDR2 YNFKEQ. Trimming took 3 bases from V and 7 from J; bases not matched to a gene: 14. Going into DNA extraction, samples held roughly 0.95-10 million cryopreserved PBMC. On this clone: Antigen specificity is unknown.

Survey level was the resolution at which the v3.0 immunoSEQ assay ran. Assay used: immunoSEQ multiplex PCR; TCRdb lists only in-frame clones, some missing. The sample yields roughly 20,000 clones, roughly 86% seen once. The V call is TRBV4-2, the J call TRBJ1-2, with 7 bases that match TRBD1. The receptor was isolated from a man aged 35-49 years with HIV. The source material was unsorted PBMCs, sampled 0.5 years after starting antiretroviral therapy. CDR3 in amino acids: CASSHRDSPSRGGYTF. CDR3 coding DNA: TGTGCCAGCAGCCACCGGGACAGCCCCTCTCGGGGTGGCTACACCTTC.